These T cell receptor beta chains were read from a single sample in a study of blood T cell repertoires in COVID-19. Assay used: immunoSEQ multiplex PCR; TCRdb lists only in-frame clones, some missing. The profile shows some 350,000 clones, roughly 86% of them singletons. Sequencing was performed on peripheral blood. These TCRs come from a human donor in a cohort sampled during active COVID-19. The conserved cysteine and the conserved F or W are not part of the CDR3 here. Fields, in order: J gene, V gene, CDR3 protein.

>TRBJ1-1|TRBV4-1
ASSGRGATEAF
>TRBJ2-2|TRBV19
ASGDRGYTGELF
>TRBJ1-4|TRBV19
ASSMTPGQAHPNEKLF
>TRBJ1-2|TRBV25-1
ASRGGYGYT
>TRBJ2-3|TRBV5-1
ASSLEQKTDTQY
>TRBJ2-7|TRBV3-1/TRBV3-2
ASSQDAGGYEQY
>TRBJ2-3|TRBV6-4
ASSDNGNTQY
>TRBJ1-5|TRBV6-5
ASMEGAGDNQPQH
>TRBJ1-4|TRBV29-1
SERQGNSATNEKLF
>TRBJ2-7|TRBV9
ASSVEESSYEQY
>TRBJ2-1|TRBV24-1
ATSDIPGQGKGTRIDEQF
>TRBJ2-5|TRBV19
ASSTYLAGGFETQY
>TRBJ2-1|TRBV4-1
ASSQTPGGYNEQF
>TRBJ1-4|TRBV6-6
ASSYQGPEGSEKLF
>TRBJ2-7|TRBV19
ASSMTSSSYEQY
>TRBJ2-3|TRBV5-1
ASSLIAGTDTQY
>TRBJ2-5|TRBV11-2
ASSLLGGGASETQY
>TRBJ1-2|TRBV3-1/TRBV3-2
ASSQGTGYGYT
>TRBJ2-2|TRBV5-1
ASSPGTGEDTGELF
>TRBJ1-6|TRBV30
AWSVNRYNSPLH
>TRBJ2-7|TRBV5-1
ASSFLQSYEQY
>TRBJ1-1|TRBV18
ASSGEGNTEAF
>TRBJ1-1|TRBV14
ASSPTGGASTEAF
>TRBJ2-1|TRBV7-3
ASSGRRANWNEQF
>TRBJ1-1|TRBV5-6
ASSLGGRSAF
>TRBJ2-5|TRBV5-1
ASSTTSGLETQY
>TRBJ2-7|TRBV10-2
ASSGTSGGYEQY
>TRBJ2-7|TRBV11-2
ASTLRDTVYEQY
>TRBJ2-3|TRBV10-1
ASSVSAGGNTDTQY
>TRBJ2-3|TRBV3-1/TRBV3-2
ASSQDPGTDTSTDTQY
>TRBJ2-3|TRBV7-3
ASSLLGGQGLGGDTQY
>TRBJ2-3|TRBV2
ATTVSGGRVTDTQY
>TRBJ1-1|TRBV6-5
ASRPLGGRTEAF
>TRBJ2-2|TRBV5-5
ASSLAPGEGIGELF
>TRBJ2-5|TRBV11-1
ASSSTSGTMETQY
>TRBJ2-7|TRBV5-1
ASSLGPGSYEQY
>TRBJ2-2|TRBV5-1
ASSLDLGLGIGGELF
>TRBJ2-3|TRBV6-9
ASSTPTGKLTDTQY
>TRBJ2-7|TRBV5-1
ASSLSSGGTIHEQY
>TRBJ2-3|TRBV28
ASSLRSGREGDTQY
>TRBJ2-7|TRBV6-6
ASTLNVAYEQY
>TRBJ1-3|TRBV7-9
ASSTKGRGPDDTIY
>TRBJ2-2|TRBV28
ASSIAGGRSGELF
>TRBJ2-6|TRBV14
ASSQDRGHSGANVLT
>TRBJ2-7|TRBV11-1
ASSLDGGPLLEQY
>TRBJ2-1|TRBV2
ASSEALTSGLNEQF
>TRBJ1-4|TRBV28
ASSRETGNWF